The source of this T cell receptor (beta chain) is a study of blood T cells in healthy people across ages. Findings and limits, study-wide: Roughly linearly, TCR beta diversity per million T cells fell as age increased. The percentage of naive T cells correlated strongly with TCR beta diversity.

PCR was performed a second time for roughly 7 to 12 cycles using a sample-barcoded 5' primer and a J-beta primer mix. TCRdb reprocessed the 5' RACE reads via MiXCR and lists one record per CDR3 protein. The sample consists of about 930,000 distinct CDR3 sequences, almost 30% of them appearing once. Losses at the gene ends were 5 bases for V and 4 bases for J; bases not matched to a gene: 13. Germline assignment: CDR1 SGHTA and CDR2 FQGNSA. There are 17 residues in the CDR3. A few counts support this clonotype. Its specificity is not known. Another study also made use of these data, one on T cells of mothers and their children. In that study: A few healthy Caucasian mothers served as donors, and their six children did as well.

This receptor was obtained from a woman in her thirties or forties in good health. The gene calls are TRBV7-2 and TRBJ2-3; 9 bases match TRBD2. Material: blood. The CDR3, as DNA: TGTGCCAGCAGCGCCCTAGTAGCGGGGGTAATGGCAGATACGCAGTATTTT. Translated, it gives CASSALVAGVMADTQYF.